What follows are 14 T cell receptor beta chains derived from one specimen sequenced in a study of cytotoxic CD8 clonotypes in ibrutinib-treated CLL. The protocol was immunoSEQ multiplex PCR, while the TCRdb copy is restricted to in-frame clones and leaves out a portion. The sample holds fewer than 150,000 clones; around four fifths are singletons and the top ten take around 3%. This specimen consisted of PBMCs, obtained after 24 months of ibrutinib treatment. The receptors originated from a human donor with chronic lymphocytic leukemia.

This clone was seen a handful of times. This chain connects TRBV5-4 to TRBJ1-3; D possibly corresponds to TRBD1 (5 bases). The CDR3 length is 15 residues. CDR1 is SGHNT, CDR2 YYREEE, per germline (reference sequence). Trimming removed 5 bases from V and 0 bases from J, with 12 bases in between. The CDR3 spells CASSMVGGSGNTIYF. CDR3 nucleotides: TGTGCCAGCAGTATGGTCGGGGGCTCTGGAAACACCATATATTTT.

V gene TRBV6-6 combines with J gene TRBJ2-7; D possibly corresponds to TRBD2 (5 bases). Trimming pared 3 bases from V and 3 bases from J, leaving 12 bases between. Germline V gene lookup returns CDR1 MNHNY and CDR2 SVGAGI (reference sequence). This CDR3 region has 14 residues. The CDR3 here is CASSYLRGYYEQYF. DNA of the CDR3: TGTGCCAGCAGTTATCTTCGGGGATACTACGAGCAGTACTTC.

The sample holds one count of this clone. This chain joins TRBV7-8 and TRBJ1-1; D gene ambiguous. This CDR3 region has 18 residues. Germline assignment: CDR1 SGHVS and CDR2 FQNEAQ. Trimming took 7 bases from V and 0 from J, leaving 24 bases between them. CDR3 nucleotides: TGTGCCAGCACCCTTAGTAATCACCGACGAAATATGAACACTGAAGCTTTCTTT. This gives the protein CASTLSNHRRNMNTEAFF. Variable domain in full (rest from reference TRBV7-8 and TRBJ1-1): GAGVSQSPRYKVAKRGQDVALRCDPISGHVSLFWYQQALGQGPEFLTYFQNEAQLDKSGLPSDRFFAERPEGSVSTLKIQRTQQEDSAVYLCASTLSNHRRNMNTEAFFGQGTRLTVV.

This chain connects TRBV7-2 to TRBJ2-7; 8 bases are a match to TRBD1. Germline V gene lookup returns CDR1 SGHTA and CDR2 FQGNSA. Trimming removed 5 bases from V and 2 bases from J; junction bases left unmatched: 11. This CDR3 is 16 amino acids long. CDR3 protein: CASSQSGGPSPYEQYF. DNA for the CDR3: TGTGCCAGCAGCCAGTCAGGGGGCCCCAGCCCCTACGAGCAGTACTTC.

The CDR3 nucleotides read TGTGCCAGCAGCCAAGTTGGAGGGGGGGCAGGTAATGAGCAGTTCTTC. It specifies CASSQVGGGAGNEQFF. This sequence joins TRBV4-2 and TRBJ2-1, with a tentative D call TRBD2 (7 bases). The CDR3 runs to 16 residues. Trimming removed 1 base at V and 7 bases at J, with 17 bases between. CDR1 LGHNA and CDR2 YNFKEQ come from the germline V gene.

The chain couples TRBV18 to TRBJ1-1, with D hard to call. V lost 1 base to trimming and J lost 1 base, with 4 bases between them. The V gene's germline CDR1 is KGHSH and CDR2 LQKENI. The CDR3 consists of 13 residues. The CDR3 coding sequence is TGTGCCAGCTCACCACTCGAGAACACTGAAGCTTTCTTT. Translation gives CASSPLENTEAFF. The whole variable domain, filled in from reference TRBV18 and TRBJ1-1, reads NAGVMQNPRHLVRRRGQEARLRCSPMKGHSHVYWYRQLPEEGLKFMVYLQKENIIDESGMPKERFSAEFPKEGPSILRIQQVVRGDSAAYFCASSPLENTEAFFGQGTRLTVV.

This chain uses TRBV5-4 with TRBJ2-7; 8 positions agree with TRBD1. The J segment lost 6 bases and the V segment lost 3 bases, leaving 8 bases of the junction unmatched. Per the germline V gene, CDR1 is SGHNT and CDR2 is YYREEE (reference sequence). The CDR3 runs 14 residues. CDR3 amino acids: CASSSQGARVEQYF. The CDR3 DNA reads as TGTGCCAGCAGCTCTCAGGGGGCGCGGGTCGAGCAGTACTTC.

The V gene is TRBV18, the J gene TRBJ2-7, with D perhaps matching TRBD1 (5 bases). Per germline, CDR1 KGHSH and CDR2 LQKENI. There are 14 residues in the CDR3. The V and J ends lost 3 bases and 3 bases respectively, with 12 bases between them. CDR3 sequence (DNA): TGTGCCAGCTCACCGTCGCAGGGCGACTACGAGCAGTACTTC. This translates into CASSPSQGDYEQYF.

V is TRBV27 and J is TRBJ2-7; perhaps TRBD1 as D (5 bases). Per germline, CDR1 MNHEY and CDR2 SMNVEV (reference sequence). Trimming shortened V by 5 bases and J by 4 bases, and 15 bases separated the two germline ends. The CDR3 covers 14 residues. This CDR3 reads CASSEGSQGYEQYF. DNA for the CDR3: TGTGCCAGCAGTGAAGGGTCCCAGGGATACGAGCAGTACTTC.

This chain uses TRBV2 with TRBJ1-1; 8 bases align to TRBD1. CDR3 length: 13 amino acids. V shed 6 bases and J 4 bases; nucleotides not matched to a gene: 4. Germline CDR1 is SNHLY and CDR2 is FYNNEI. The CDR3 nucleotides read TGTGCCAGCAGCGCCACAGGGGGCACTGAAGCTTTCTTT. It yields the protein CASSATGGTEAFF.

V gene TRBV7-9 combines with J gene TRBJ1-6; D gene uncertain. The V and J ends lost 3 bases and 6 bases respectively, with 12 bases between them. The V gene's germline CDR1 is SEHNR and CDR2 FQNEAQ (reference sequence). The CDR3 spans 15 residues. DNA for the CDR3: TGTGCCAGCAGCTTTGTGGGAAGGGTTAATTCACCCCTCCACTTT. Translating it yields CASSFVGRVNSPLHF.

In DNA form, the CDR3 reads TGTGCCAGTGGGGGGATCGGAACAGAAGCTTTCTTT. It translates to CASGGIGTEAFF. This chain links TRBV19 with TRBJ1-1, with D possibly matching TRBD1 (5 bases). Trimming removed 8 bases from V and 8 bases from J, with 15 bases in between. From germline, CDR1 is LNHDA and CDR2 SQIVND (reference sequence). The CDR3 length is 12 residues.

This clone occurred a few times. The chain couples TRBV5-4 to TRBJ1-1; D unresolved. V lost 4 bases to trimming and J lost 5 bases, with 12 bases between them. CDR3 length: 13 residues. Germline assignment: CDR1 SGHNT and CDR2 YYREEE (reference sequence). CDR3: CASSPGLGTEAFF. CDR3 DNA sequence: TGTGCCAGCAGCCCCGGACTGGGTACTGAAGCTTTCTTT.

The chain links TRBV21-1 to TRBJ2-7. TRBV21-1 represents a pseudogene. The CDR3 length is 15 residues. The CDR3 spells CASSKGTTPGYEQYF. Here the CDR3 DNA reads TGTGCCAGCAGCAAAGGGACGACACCCGGCTACGAGCAGTACTTC.